This TCR beta chain was captured in a study of T cell clusters in autoimmune cytopenias. Broader study findings: Primary autoimmune cytopenia patients appeared to lack physiological T cell clusters present in healthy donors.

TRB was amplified from about 250 ng of peripheral blood genomic DNA per sample. Multiplex touch-down PCR amplified TRB using TRB-A and TRB-B pools in one tube. From the multiplex PCR reads, TCRdb lists one entry per CDR3 protein and no DNA. The repertoire table contains approximately 4,100 distinct CDR3 sequences. The CDR3 covers 14 residues. From germline, CDR1 is KGHSH and CDR2 LQKENI. Measured by frequency, this clonotype is medium-sized (0.01 to 0.1%). Its antigen is undetermined. The data were also submitted as part of a second study, on T cell repertoires in aging, cancer and after chemotherapy.

The sample consisted of peripheral blood. The genes are TRBV18 and TRBJ1-1. The receptor was derived from a human donor in good health. The chain's CDR3 is CASSLLGRNTEAFF. The full variable domain, completed using reference TRBV18 and TRBJ1-1, is NAGVMQNPRHLVRRRGQEARLRCSPMKGHSHVYWYRQLPEEGLKFMVYLQKENIIDESGMPKERFSAEFPKEGPSILRIQQVVRGDSAAYFCASSLLGRNTEAFFGQGTRLTVV.